Below, 23 T cell receptor beta chains from the same sample are listed, as sequenced in a study of blood T cell repertoires in COVID-19. Generated by immunoSEQ multiplex PCR, the TCRdb table keeps only in-frame clones and is missing some. Of approximately 150,000 clones in the sample, around 80% were seen once. The source material was PBMCs or T cells enriched from blood (not recorded which). Receptor source: a woman between 45 and 60 years old who had recovered from COVID-19.

The CDR3 here is CASSLTNTQYF. In nucleotides, the CDR3 is TGTGCCAGCAGCCTGACTAATACGCAGTATTTT. The V call is TRBV6-2 or TRBV6-3, the J call TRBJ2-3; TRBD2 might be the D (5 bases). The CDR3 has 11 residues. The V gene lost 6 bases and the J gene lost 7 bases, with 8 bases spanning the gap. CDR1 and CDR2 from the germline V gene are MNHEY and SVGEGT.

The genes are TRBV5-4 and TRBJ1-1; tentatively, D is TRBD1 (6 bases). V was cut by 3 bases and J by 11 bases, with 14 bases left in between. The germline gives CDR1 SGHNT, CDR2 YYREEE (reference sequence). The CDR3 is 12 residues long. CDR3 in amino acids: CASSWDTSRAFF. CDR3 DNA: TGTGCCAGCAGCTGGGACACCTCACGGGCTTTCTTT. The full variable domain, rest sourced from reference TRBV5-4 and TRBJ1-1, is ETGVTQSPTHLIKTRGQQVTLRCSSQSGHNTVSWYQQALGQGPQFIFQYYREEENGRGNFPPRFSGLQFPNYSSELNVNALELDDSALYLCASSWDTSRAFFGQGTRLTVV.

The rearrangement joins TRBV18 to TRBJ2-7; tentatively, D is TRBD2 (6 bases). Between the trimmed V and J ends, which lost 3 bases and 2 bases, there was a span of 11 bases. The length of the CDR3 is 14 residues. In germline, CDR1 is KGHSH, CDR2 LQKENI. CDR3 sequence (DNA): TGTGCCAGCTCACCCGGGGGAGTGGCCTACGAGCAGTACTTC. It is translated as CASSPGGVAYEQYF.

The rearrangement joins TRBV4-3 to TRBJ1-5; D gene uncertain. Trimming took 0 bases from V and 6 from J, leaving 12 bases between them. CDR3 length equals 15 residues. Germline V gene sequence: CDR1 LGHNA, CDR2 YSLEER. The CDR3 nucleotides read TGCGCCAGCAGCCAAGACTACTTCGGCGGTCAGCCCCAGCATTTT. Amino acids: CASSQDYFGGQPQHF.

The chain employs TRBV19 and TRBJ1-2; 8 nucleotides line up with TRBD1. Germline loops: CDR1 LNHDA, CDR2 SQIVND (reference sequence). Germline trimming cut 6 bases from V and 5 bases from J; bases unmatched to any gene: 11. The CDR3 has 15 amino acids. The CDR3 is CASRTTGTGGYGYTF. CDR3 nucleotide sequence: TGTGCCAGTAGAACAACCGGGACAGGCGGTTATGGCTACACCTTC.

The J gene is TRBJ1-3, the V gene TRBV29-1; D is ambiguous. Deletions cut 4 bases from V and 0 bases from J, with 4 bases between. The CDR3 extends over 12 amino acids. Germline assignment: CDR1 SQVTM and CDR2 ANQGSEA. The CDR3 loop reads CSVVSSGNTIYF. The CDR3 nucleotides read TGCAGCGTTGTCAGCTCTGGAAACACCATATATTTT.

This sequence joins TRBV2 and TRBJ2-4; D is undetermined. From germline, CDR1 is SNHLY and CDR2 FYNNEI. The CDR3 has 13 residues. Trimming left V 6 bases short and J 7 bases short, with 13 bases between. CDR3 DNA sequence: TGTGCCAGCAGCTCCGCCCTCAGGAACATTCAGTACTTC. Amino acids: CASSSALRNIQYF.

To note about this clone: At one of its ends the junction is not consistent with the germline gene, which may arise from a read error. The V and J genes are TRBV11-3 and TRBJ2-7; 9 bases are a match to TRBD1. Germline loops: CDR1 SGHNT, CDR2 YENEEA. The CDR3 consists of 15 residues. The CDR3 loop reads CASSRPGQGSDCVDF. The CDR3 DNA follows: TGTGCCAGCAGCCGACCGGGACAGGGATCGGACTGCGTCGACTTC.

The CDR3 bases are TGTGCCAGCAGCGTAGCTGGAGACAGGAAAGCTGGAAACACCATATATTTT. It specifies CASSVAGDRKAGNTIYF. The chain couples TRBV9 to TRBJ1-3; possibly TRBD1 for D (6 bases). With 0 bases removed from V and 2 bases from J, the gap between germline ends came to 15 bases. The CDR3 length is 17 residues. Germline CDR1 is SGDLS and CDR2 is YYNGEE.

This clone was counted once. The V call is TRBV11-3, the J call TRBJ2-2, with 12 bases aligning to TRBD2. The V segment lost 5 bases and the J segment 1 base; nucleotides outside the gene matches: 2. The CDR3 is 16 amino acids. Germline CDR1 and CDR2: SGHNT and YENEEA. CDR3 protein: CASSRTSGVNTGELFF. The DNA of the CDR3 is TGTGCCAGCAGCCGGACTAGCGGGGTGAACACCGGGGAGCTGTTTTTT.

The V call is TRBV28, the J call TRBJ2-7; TRBD2 matches at 11 bases. After removal of 5 bases from V and 0 bases from J, the junction contained 3 bases not matched to a gene. CDR3 length equals 15 residues. CDR1 is MDHEN and CDR2 is SYDVKM in the germline V gene. DNA for the CDR3: TGTGCCAGCAGTGGGACTAGCGGCAACTCCTACGAGCAGTACTTC. This encodes CASSGTSGNSYEQYF.

The chain has TRBV6-6 and TRBJ2-5; 11 bases fit TRBD1. Germline assignment: CDR1 MNHNY and CDR2 SVGAGI (reference sequence). CDR3 length: 15 residues. V lost 5 bases to trimming and J lost 3 bases; unmatched junction nucleotides: 5. The CDR3 DNA is TGTGCCAGCAGTAACCGGGGACAGGGGGAAGAGACCCAGTACTTC. This translates into CASSNRGQGEETQYF.

The J gene is TRBJ2-1, the V gene TRBV6-5; D is perhaps TRBD1 (5 bases). V shed 6 bases and J shed 10 bases, with 16 bases lying between them. The CDR3 consists of 13 residues. The germline CDR1 and CDR2 sequences are MNHEY and SVGAGI. The CDR3 loop reads CASSPPTGYEQFF. CDR3 nucleotides: TGTGCCAGCAGCCCCCCCACAGGCTACGAGCAGTTCTTC.

This clone came up once. The chain links TRBV28 to TRBJ1-2, with TRBD1 identical over 7 bases. This CDR3 comprises 13 residues. Germline V gene sequence: CDR1 MDHEN, CDR2 SYDVKM. J gave up 8 bases and V 4 bases, and 7 bases lay outside the gene matches. For the CDR3, the DNA is TGTGCCAGCAGTTCCGACAGGGTCCTAGGCTACACCTTC. The encoded protein is CASSSDRVLGYTF.

This clone was seen more than once but under ten times. The chain uses TRBV28 and TRBJ1-2, with D possibly being TRBD1 (5 bases). This CDR3 is 13 amino acids long. V was shortened by 3 bases and J by 4 bases, with 9 bases between the two germline ends. The germline gives CDR1 MDHEN, CDR2 SYDVKM. The CDR3, as DNA: TGTGCCAGCAGTTTGGGGCAGCTCTATGGCTACACCTTC. Translation gives CASSLGQLYGYTF.

The chain uses TRBV4-1 and TRBJ1-1; the D gene is possibly TRBD1 (5 bases). Germline CDR1 and CDR2: MGHRA and YSYEKL. This CDR3 contains 15 residues. Between the trimmed V and J ends, which lost 3 bases and 0 bases, there was a span of 11 bases. CDR3 DNA: TGCGCCAGCAGCCAGCCGTCAGGGTTGAACACTGAAGCTTTCTTT. Encoded protein: CASSQPSGLNTEAFF.

The chain links TRBV7-9 to TRBJ2-7; 7 bases match TRBD2. Germline V gene data show CDR1 as SEHNR and CDR2 as FQNEAQ (reference sequence). The CDR3 spans 13 residues. The junction had 13 bases not matched to a gene; V was cut back by 5 bases and J by 12 bases. CDR3 residues: CASSISGTPTWYF. In DNA, the CDR3 is TGTGCCAGCAGCATAAGCGGGACTCCCACGTGGTACTTC.

The chain has TRBV18 and TRBJ2-5; 8 bases align to TRBD1. V shed 4 bases and J 2 bases; nucleotides not matched to a gene: 6. The CDR3 covers 15 residues. In germline, CDR1 is KGHSH, CDR2 LQKENI. The CDR3 sequence is CASSRMDREQETQYF. CDR3 DNA sequence: TGTGCCAGCTCACGGATGGACAGGGAGCAAGAGACCCAGTACTTC.

V and J are TRBV6-5 and TRBJ2-3; D is unresolved. The CDR3 consists of 11 residues. Germline CDR1 and CDR2: MNHEY and SVGAGI. V gave up 2 bases and J gave up 5 bases, with 2 bases separating them. The CDR3 DNA follows: TGTGCCAGCAGTTACCAAGATACGCAGTATTTT. This encodes CASSYQDTQYF.

For the CDR3, the DNA is TGTGCCAGCAGCTTCCTAGGGGCCTCAGGCGATGAGCAGTTCTTC. Translating gives CASSFLGASGDEQFF. The chain links TRBV7-8 to TRBJ2-1; weak D call: TRBD1 (5 bases). CDR3 length equals 15 residues. V was shortened by 3 bases and J by 8 bases, with 17 bases between the two germline ends. The germline V gene has CDR1 SGHVS and CDR2 FQNEAQ.

The chain recombines TRBV7-9 with TRBJ2-2, with D perhaps TRBD1 (7 bases). Germline assignment: CDR1 SEHNR and CDR2 FQNEAQ (reference sequence). V was shortened by 2 bases and J by 3 bases, with 13 bases between the two germline ends. The CDR3 is 16 residues long. In DNA form, the CDR3 reads TGTGCCAGCAGCTTATCAGGGGGGAGAGACACCGGGGAGCTGTTTTTT. It is translated as CASSLSGGRDTGELFF. Full variable domain (rest looked up from reference TRBV7-9 and TRBJ2-2): DTGVSQNPRHKITKRGQNVTFRCDPISEHNRLYWYRQTLGQGPEFLTYFQNEAQLEKSRLLSDRFSAERPKGSFSTLEIQRTEQGDSAMYLCASSLSGGRDTGELFFGEGSRLTVL.

The rearrangement links TRBV28 to TRBJ2-1; TRBD2 matches at 11 bases. The ends lost 4 bases at V and 4 bases at J; junction bases unmatched: 6. Germline CDR1 and CDR2: MDHEN and SYDVKM. The CDR3 runs 16 residues. The CDR3 spells CASSSIAGGVYNEQFF. CDR3 in DNA: TGTGCCAGCAGTTCGATAGCGGGAGGGGTTTACAATGAGCAGTTCTTC.

This rearrangement joins TRBV5-5 to TRBJ2-5, with TRBD1 identical over 7 bases. The CDR3 has 12 amino acids. Unmatched junction bases numbered 0, after V lost 7 bases and J lost 0 bases. Germline-derived CDR1 and CDR2 are SGHKS and YYEKEE (reference sequence). The CDR3: CASGTDQETQYF. CDR3 DNA: TGTGCCAGCGGGACAGACCAAGAGACCCAGTACTTC.